Described below is a single TCR beta chain sequence and its context. Its antigen is still unknown. As for time point: week 23, last vaccination. Vaccine doses each comprised 300 ug of mutant IDH1 20-mer peptide, with topical imiquimod. Astrocytomas that were new, WHO grade 3 or 4, IDH1-mutant and ATRX-lost were present in the donors. The data were taken from a study of a mutant IDH1 vaccine in newly diagnosed glioma. Across the whole study: The study started vaccination 4-6 weeks after radiotherapy alone, or with temozolomide cycles.

TCRdb's table, derived via immunoSEQ multiplex PCR, lists solely in-frame clones and lacks some. This sample has roughly 70,000 clones, with over 70% found just once. This CDR3 contains 13 residues. From germline, CDR1 is MDHEN and CDR2 SYDVKM. The germline V and J ends were trimmed by 5 bases and 3 bases, with 10 bases remaining between them. This chain uses TRBV28 with TRBJ1-2; no firm D call. The specimen comprised PBMCs, sampled from a glioma patient whose treatment included an IDH1 peptide vaccine. This sequence was found in a man younger than 30 with glioma. The CDR3, as DNA: TGTGCCAGCAGTCCCCGGACCTACTATGGCTACACCTTC. It translates to CASSPRTYYGYTF.